This T cell receptor beta chain was identified in a study of T cells in Graves' hyperthyroidism and ophthalmopathy. Germline loops: CDR1 MNHNS, CDR2 SASEGT. The V and J ends lost 8 bases and 4 bases, in that order; junction bases with no gene match: 8. The CDR3 runs to 15 residues. TCR beta CDR3 regions were amplified from RNA. An initial round of RT-PCR targeting the TCR CDR3 relied on the HTBI primer set. TCRdb analysed the multiplex PCR reads with MiXCR anew, one entry per CDR3 protein. This table holds a few hundred thousand distinct CDR3 sequences, 15% to 18% found once. This clonotype was sampled from a woman aged 25 to 45 with Graves' hyperthyroidism. Sequenced sample: blood. The rearrangement joins TRBV6-1 to TRBJ1-5; 10 bases agree with TRBD1. The CDR3 DNA reads as TGTGCCAGCGGGCCCAGGACAGGGGGTAATCAGCCCCAGCATTTT. Protein product: CASGPRTGGNQPQHF.